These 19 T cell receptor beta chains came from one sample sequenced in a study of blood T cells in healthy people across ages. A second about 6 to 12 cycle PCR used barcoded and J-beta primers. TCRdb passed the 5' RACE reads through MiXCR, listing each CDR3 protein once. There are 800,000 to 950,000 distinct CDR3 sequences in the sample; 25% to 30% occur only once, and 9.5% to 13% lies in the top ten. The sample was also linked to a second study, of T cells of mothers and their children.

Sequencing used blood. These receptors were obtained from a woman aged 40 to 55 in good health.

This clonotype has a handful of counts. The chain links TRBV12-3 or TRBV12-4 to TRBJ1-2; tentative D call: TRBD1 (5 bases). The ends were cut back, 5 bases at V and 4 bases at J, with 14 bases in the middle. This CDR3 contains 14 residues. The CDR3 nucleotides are TGTGCCAGCAGTCAGCAGACAGTTACCTATGGCTACACCTTC. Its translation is CASSQQTVTYGYTF.

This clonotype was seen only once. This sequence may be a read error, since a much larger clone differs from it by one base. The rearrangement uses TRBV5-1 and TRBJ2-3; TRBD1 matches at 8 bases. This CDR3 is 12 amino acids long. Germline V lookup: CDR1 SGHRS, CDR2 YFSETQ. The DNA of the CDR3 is TGCGTCAGCAGCATAGGACAGGGTTGGCAGTATTTT. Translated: CVSSIGQGWQYF.

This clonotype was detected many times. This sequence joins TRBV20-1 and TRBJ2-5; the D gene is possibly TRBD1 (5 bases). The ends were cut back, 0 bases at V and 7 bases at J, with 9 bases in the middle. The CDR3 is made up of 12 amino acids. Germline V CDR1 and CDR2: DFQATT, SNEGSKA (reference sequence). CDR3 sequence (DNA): TGCAGTGCTAGAGAAATTCAGGGGACCCAGTACTTC. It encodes CSAREIQGTQYF.

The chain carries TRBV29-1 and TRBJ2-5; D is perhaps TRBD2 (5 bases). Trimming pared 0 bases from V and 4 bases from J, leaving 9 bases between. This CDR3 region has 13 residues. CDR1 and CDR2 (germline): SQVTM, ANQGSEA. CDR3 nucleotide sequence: TGCAGCGTTGAAGAACTAGGGCTAGAGACCCAGTACTTC. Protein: CSVEELGLETQYF.

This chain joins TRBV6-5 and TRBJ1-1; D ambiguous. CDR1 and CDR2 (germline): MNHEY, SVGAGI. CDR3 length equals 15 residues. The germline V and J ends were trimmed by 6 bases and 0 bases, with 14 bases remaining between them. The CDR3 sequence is CASSSTTELNTEAFF. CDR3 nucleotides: TGTGCCAGCAGCTCTACGACGGAATTGAACACTGAAGCTTTCTTT.

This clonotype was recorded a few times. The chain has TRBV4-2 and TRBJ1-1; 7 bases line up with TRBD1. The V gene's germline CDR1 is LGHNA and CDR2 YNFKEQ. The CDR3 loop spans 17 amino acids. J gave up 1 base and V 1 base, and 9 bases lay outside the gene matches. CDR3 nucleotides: TGTGCCAGCAGCCAAGTAGGCGCGGGACAGTCGAACACTGAAGCTTTCTTT. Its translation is CASSQVGAGQSNTEAFF.

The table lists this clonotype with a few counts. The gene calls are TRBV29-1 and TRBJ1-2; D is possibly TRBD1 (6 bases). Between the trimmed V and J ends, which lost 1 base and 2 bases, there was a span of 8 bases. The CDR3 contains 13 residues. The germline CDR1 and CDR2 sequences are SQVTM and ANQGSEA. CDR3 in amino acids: CSVEADRNYGYTF. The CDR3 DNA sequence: TGCAGCGTTGAAGCAGACAGGAACTATGGCTACACCTTC.

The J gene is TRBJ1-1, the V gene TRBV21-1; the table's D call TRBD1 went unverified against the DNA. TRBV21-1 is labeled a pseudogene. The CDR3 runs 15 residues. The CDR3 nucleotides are TGTGCCAGCATGGGGGGACAGAGGATTCACACTGAAGCTTTCTTT. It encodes CASMGGQRIHTEAFF.

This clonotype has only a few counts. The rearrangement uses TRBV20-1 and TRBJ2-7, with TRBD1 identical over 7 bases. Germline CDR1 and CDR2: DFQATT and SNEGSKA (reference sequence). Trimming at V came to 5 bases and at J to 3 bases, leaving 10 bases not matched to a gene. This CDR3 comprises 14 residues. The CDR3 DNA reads TGCAGTGCTGTAGGGTTAGACAGGGACTACGAGCAGTACTTC. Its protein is CSAVGLDRDYEQYF.

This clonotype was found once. CDR3 in amino acids: CASSSTPTGIKETQFF. The CDR3 bases are TGTGCCAGCAGCTCGACCCCGACGGGAATTAAGGAGACCCAGTTCTTC. The rearrangement uses TRBV7-9 and TRBJ2-1; maybe TRBD2 (5 bases). With 4 bases removed from V and 13 bases from J, the gap between germline ends came to 26 bases. The germline gives CDR1 SEHNR, CDR2 FQNEAQ (reference sequence). The CDR3 length is 16 residues.

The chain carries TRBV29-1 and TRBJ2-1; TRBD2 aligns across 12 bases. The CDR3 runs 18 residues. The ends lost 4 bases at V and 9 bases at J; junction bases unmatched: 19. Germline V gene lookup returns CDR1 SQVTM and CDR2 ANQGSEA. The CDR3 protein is CSVVRPTSGSVGVGEQFF. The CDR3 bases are TGCAGCGTTGTCCGCCCGACTAGCGGGAGCGTTGGAGTGGGTGAGCAGTTCTTC.

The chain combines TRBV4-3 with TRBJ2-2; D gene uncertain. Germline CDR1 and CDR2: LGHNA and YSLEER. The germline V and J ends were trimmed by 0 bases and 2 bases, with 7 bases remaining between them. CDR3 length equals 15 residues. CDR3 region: CASSQEVENTGELFF. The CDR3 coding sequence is TGCGCCAGCAGCCAAGAAGTAGAAAACACCGGGGAGCTGTTTTTT.

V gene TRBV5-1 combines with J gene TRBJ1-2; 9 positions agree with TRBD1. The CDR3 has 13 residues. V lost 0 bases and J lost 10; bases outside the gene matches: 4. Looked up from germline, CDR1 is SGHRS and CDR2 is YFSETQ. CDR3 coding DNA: TGCGCCAGCAGCTTGGGGGACAGGGAGGACTACACCTTC. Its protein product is CASSLGDREDYTF.

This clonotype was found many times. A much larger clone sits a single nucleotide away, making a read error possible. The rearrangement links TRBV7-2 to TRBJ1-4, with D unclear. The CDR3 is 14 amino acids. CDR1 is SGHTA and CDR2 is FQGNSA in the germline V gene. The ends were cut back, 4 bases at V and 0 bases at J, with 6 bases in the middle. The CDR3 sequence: CASSCQPTNEKLFF. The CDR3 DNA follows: TGTGCCAGCAGCTGCCAGCCAACTAATGAAAAACTGTTTTTT.

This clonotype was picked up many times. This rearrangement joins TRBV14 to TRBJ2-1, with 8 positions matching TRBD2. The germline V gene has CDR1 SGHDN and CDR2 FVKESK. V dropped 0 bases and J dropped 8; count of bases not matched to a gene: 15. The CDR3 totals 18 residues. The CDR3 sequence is CASSQEPAFGGGWDEQFF. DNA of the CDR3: TGTGCCAGCAGCCAAGAGCCCGCCTTTGGCGGGGGGTGGGATGAGCAGTTCTTC.

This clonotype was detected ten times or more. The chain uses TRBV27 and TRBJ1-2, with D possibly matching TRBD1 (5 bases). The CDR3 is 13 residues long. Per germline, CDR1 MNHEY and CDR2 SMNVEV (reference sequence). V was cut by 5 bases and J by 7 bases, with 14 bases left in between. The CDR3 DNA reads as TGTGCCAGCAGTCCGTCCCGGGACCGTGGCTACACCTTC. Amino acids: CASSPSRDRGYTF.

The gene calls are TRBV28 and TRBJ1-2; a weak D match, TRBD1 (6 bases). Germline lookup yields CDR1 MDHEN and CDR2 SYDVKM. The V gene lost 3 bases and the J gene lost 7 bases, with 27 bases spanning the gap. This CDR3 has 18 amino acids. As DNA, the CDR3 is TGTGCCAGCAGTTTGGTCGGGAGCTCGTGGGATACAGGGAGTGGCTACACCTTC. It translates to CASSLVGSSWDTGSGYTF.

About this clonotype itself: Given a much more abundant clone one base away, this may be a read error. The CDR3: CASTPGGLNNQPQHF. In DNA, the CDR3 is TGTGCAAGTACGCCCGGAGGACTCAACAATCAGCCCCAGCATTTT. V and J are TRBV12-3 or TRBV12-4 and TRBJ1-5; D ambiguous. The CDR3 loop spans 15 amino acids.

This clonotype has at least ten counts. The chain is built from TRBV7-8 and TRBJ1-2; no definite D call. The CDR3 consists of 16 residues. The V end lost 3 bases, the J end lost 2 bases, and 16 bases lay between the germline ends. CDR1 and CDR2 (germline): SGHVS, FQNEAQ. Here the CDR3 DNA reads TGTGCCAGCAGCTTTGGGCTTGGGCGTTCAAACTATGGCTACACCTTC. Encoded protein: CASSFGLGRSNYGYTF.